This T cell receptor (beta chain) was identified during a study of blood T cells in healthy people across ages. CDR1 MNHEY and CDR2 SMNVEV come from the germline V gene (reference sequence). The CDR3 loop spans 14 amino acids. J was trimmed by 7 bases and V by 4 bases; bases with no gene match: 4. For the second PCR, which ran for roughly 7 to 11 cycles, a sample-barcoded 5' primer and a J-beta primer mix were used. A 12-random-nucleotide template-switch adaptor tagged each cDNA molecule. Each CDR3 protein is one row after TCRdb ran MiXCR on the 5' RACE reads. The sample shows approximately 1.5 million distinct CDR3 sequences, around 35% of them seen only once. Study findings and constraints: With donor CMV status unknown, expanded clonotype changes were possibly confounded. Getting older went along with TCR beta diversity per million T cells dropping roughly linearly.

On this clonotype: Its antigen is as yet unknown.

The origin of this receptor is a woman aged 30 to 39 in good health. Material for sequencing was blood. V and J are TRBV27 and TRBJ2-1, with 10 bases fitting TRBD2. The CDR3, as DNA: TGTGCCAGCAGTTATGAGACTAGCGGGAATGAGCAGTTCTTC. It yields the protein CASSYETSGNEQFF.